This TCR beta chain came from a study of cytomegalovirus exposure and HLA in healthy donors. The PCR had 60 Vbeta and 13 Jbeta primers. Only in-frame clones appear in the TCRdb table, and some are missing; sequencing was by immunoSEQ multiplex PCR. The profile shows over 85,000 clones, just under 80% of them singletons. The germline V gene has CDR1 MGHRA and CDR2 YSYEKL. The CDR3 totals 16 residues. Trimming stripped 1 base from V and 3 bases from J, with 15 bases between. The origin of this receptor is a middle-aged woman in good health and CMV-seronegative. The sample consisted of PBMCs. This chain links TRBV4-1 with TRBJ2-5, with a weak D call TRBD1 (5 bases). CDR3 nucleotide sequence: TGCGCCAGCAGCCAAGGACAGAGCCCTACTAAAGAGACCCAGTACTTC. Translated, it gives CASSQGQSPTKETQYF.